This paragraph reports one T cell receptor beta chain. The antigen is unknown. Adult donors, all healthy and HIV-negative, had no recent acute infections or vaccinations. Splitting of CD4+ cells produced CD45RA+ naive and CD45RA-negative memory subsets. The record originates from a study of shared clonotypes between healthy human individuals. Looking at the study overall: A couple of women and a few men aged 18 to 49 served as donors.

Libraries were prepared by immunoSEQ multiplex PCR; TCRdb keeps only in-frame clonotypes and omits some of them. Here the sample spans about 1.5 million clones, around 98% being singletons. Overall study results and limits: The study found 4.5% to 6% of naive CD4 clonotypes shared across a handful of donors.

CDR1 LNHDA and CDR2 SQIVND come from the germline V gene (reference sequence). The CDR3 covers 16 residues. With 3 bases removed from V and 2 bases from J, the gap between germline ends came to 14 bases. The TCR was taken from a man aged 30 to 39 in good health. The rearrangement joins TRBV19 to TRBJ1-5; D is unclear. The sample was naive CD4+ T cells sorted from blood. As to subset: CD45RA+ positively selected. The CDR3 is CASSIAGARGNQPQHF. The CDR3 DNA follows: TGTGCCAGTAGTATCGCGGGTGCCCGGGGCAATCAGCCCCAGCATTTT.